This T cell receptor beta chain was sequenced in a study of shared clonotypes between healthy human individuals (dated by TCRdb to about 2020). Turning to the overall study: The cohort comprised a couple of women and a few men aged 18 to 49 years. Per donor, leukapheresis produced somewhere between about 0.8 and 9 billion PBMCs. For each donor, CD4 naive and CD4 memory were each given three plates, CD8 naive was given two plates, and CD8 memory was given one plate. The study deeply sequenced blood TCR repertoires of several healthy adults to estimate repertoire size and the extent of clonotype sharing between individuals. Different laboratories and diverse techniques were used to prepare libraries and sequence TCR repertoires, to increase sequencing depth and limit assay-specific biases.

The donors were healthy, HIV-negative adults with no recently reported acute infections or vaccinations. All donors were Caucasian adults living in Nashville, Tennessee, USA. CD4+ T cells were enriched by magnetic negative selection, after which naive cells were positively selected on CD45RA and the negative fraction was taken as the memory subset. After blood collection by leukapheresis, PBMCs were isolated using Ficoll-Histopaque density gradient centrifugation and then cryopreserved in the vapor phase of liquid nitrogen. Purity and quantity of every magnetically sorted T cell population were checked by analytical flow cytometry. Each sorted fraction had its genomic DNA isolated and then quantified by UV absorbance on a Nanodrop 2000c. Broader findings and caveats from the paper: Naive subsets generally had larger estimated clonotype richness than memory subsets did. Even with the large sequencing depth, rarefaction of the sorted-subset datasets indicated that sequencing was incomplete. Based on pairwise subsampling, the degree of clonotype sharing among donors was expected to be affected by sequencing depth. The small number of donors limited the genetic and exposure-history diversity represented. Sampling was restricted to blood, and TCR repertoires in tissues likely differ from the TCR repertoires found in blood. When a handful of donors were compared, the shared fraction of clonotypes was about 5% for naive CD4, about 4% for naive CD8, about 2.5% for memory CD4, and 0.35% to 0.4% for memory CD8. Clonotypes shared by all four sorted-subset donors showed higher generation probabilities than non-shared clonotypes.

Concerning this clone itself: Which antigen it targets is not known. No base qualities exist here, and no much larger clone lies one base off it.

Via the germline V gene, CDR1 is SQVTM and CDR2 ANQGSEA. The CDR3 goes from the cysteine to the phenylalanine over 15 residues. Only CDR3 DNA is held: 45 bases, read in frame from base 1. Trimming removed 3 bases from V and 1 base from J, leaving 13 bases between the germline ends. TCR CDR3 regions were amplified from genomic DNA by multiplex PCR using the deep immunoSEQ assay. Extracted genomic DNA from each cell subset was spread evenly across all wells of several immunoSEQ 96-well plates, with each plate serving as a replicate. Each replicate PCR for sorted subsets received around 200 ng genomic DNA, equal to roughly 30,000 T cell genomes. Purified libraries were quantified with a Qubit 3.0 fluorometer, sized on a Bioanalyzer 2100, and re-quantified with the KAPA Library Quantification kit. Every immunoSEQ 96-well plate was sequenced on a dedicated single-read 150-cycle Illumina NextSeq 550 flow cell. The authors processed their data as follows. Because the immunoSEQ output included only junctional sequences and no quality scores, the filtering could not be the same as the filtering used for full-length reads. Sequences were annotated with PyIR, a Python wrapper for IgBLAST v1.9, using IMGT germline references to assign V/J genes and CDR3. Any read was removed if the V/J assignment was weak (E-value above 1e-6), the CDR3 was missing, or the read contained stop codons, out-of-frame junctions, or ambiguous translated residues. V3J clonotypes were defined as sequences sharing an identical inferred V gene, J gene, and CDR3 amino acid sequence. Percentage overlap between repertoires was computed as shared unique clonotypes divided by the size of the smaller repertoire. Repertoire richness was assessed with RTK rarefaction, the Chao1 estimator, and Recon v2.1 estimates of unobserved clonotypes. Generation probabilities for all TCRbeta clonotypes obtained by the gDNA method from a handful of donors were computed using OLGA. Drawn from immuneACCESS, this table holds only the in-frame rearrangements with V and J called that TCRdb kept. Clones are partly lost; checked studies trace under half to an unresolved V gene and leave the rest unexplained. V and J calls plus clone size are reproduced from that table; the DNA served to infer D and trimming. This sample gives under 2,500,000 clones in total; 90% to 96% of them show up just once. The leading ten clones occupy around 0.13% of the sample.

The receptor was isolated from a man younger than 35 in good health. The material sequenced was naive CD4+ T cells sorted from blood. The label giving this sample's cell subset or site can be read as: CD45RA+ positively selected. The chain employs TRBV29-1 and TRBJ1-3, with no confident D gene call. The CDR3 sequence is CSVELAPGSGNTIYF. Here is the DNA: TGCAGCGTTGAGTTGGCCCCGGGATCTGGAAACACCATATATTTT.